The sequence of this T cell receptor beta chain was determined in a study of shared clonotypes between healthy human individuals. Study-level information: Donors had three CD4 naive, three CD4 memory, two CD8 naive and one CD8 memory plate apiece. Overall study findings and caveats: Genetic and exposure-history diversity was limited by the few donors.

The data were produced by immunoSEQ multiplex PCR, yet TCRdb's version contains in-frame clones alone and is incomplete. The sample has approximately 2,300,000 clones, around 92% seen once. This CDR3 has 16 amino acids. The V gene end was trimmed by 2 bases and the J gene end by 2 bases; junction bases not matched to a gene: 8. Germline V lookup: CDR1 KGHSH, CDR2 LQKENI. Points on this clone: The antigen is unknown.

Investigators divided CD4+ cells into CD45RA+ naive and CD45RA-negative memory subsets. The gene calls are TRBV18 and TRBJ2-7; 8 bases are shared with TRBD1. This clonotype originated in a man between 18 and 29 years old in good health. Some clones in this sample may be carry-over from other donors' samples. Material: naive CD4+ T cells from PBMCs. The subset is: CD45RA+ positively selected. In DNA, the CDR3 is TGTGCCAGCTCACCATCCCAGGGGGCCGGCACCTACGAGCAGTACTTC. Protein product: CASSPSQGAGTYEQYF.